The 21 T cell receptor beta chains given below trace back to one sample, sequenced in a study of blood T cell repertoires in COVID-19. The data were produced by immunoSEQ multiplex PCR, yet TCRdb's version contains in-frame clones alone and is incomplete. Seen here are fewer than 200,000 clones, about 88% observed once, and the top ten hold roughly 26%. The sequenced material came from peripheral blood. The receptor source for this set is a man aged 55 to 69 with acute or convalescent COVID-19.

The chain uses TRBV7-2 and TRBJ1-4; 11 bases fit TRBD1. CDR3 length: 18 amino acids. Germline V gene sequence: CDR1 SGHTA, CDR2 FQGNSA. V dropped 5 bases and J dropped 7; count of bases not matched to a gene: 15. The CDR3 region has the DNA TGTGCCAGCAGCGGCCGGGACAGGGGGTCCCCTTGGGGTGAAAAACTGTTTTTT. Amino acid sequence: CASSGRDRGSPWGEKLFF.

This sequence joins TRBV2 and TRBJ1-3; no clear D gene. The CDR3 is made up of 13 amino acids. With 6 bases removed from V and 1 base from J, the gap between germline ends came to 7 bases. The V gene's germline CDR1 is SNHLY and CDR2 FYNNEI. The DNA of the CDR3 is TGTGCCAGCAGCACAGATTCTGGAAACACCATATATTTT. Its translation is CASSTDSGNTIYF. The whole variable domain, remainder taken from reference TRBV2 and TRBJ1-3, is EPEVTQTPSHQVTQMGQEVILRCVPISNHLYFYWYRQILGQKVEFLVSFYNNEISEKSEIFDDQFSVERPDGSNFTLKIRSTKLEDSAMYFCASSTDSGNTIYFGEGSWLTVV.

DNA for the CDR3: TGTGCTAGTGGTTCGGGGGGGAAGAACACTGAAGCTTTCTTT. This codes for CASGSGGKNTEAFF. This rearrangement joins TRBV12-5 to TRBJ1-1; D is perhaps TRBD1 (5 bases). The CDR3 consists of 14 residues. Germline values: CDR1 LGHNT, CDR2 FRNRAP. V shed 4 bases and J shed 1 base, with 10 bases lying between them.

The chain recombines TRBV18 with TRBJ2-7; 7 nucleotides line up with TRBD2. Trimming cost V 4 bases and J 2 bases; bases outside gene matches: 2. Germline V CDR1 and CDR2: KGHSH, LQKENI. The CDR3 runs 13 residues. CDR3 sequence reads: CASSLAGTYEQYF. CDR3 nucleotides: TGTGCCAGCTCACTAGCGGGCACCTACGAGCAGTACTTC.

The rearrangement links TRBV5-6 to TRBJ1-3; D is possibly TRBD1 (5 bases). This CDR3 has 17 residues. Between the trimmed V and J ends, which lost 4 bases and 2 bases, there was a span of 19 bases. CDR1 is SGHDT and CDR2 is YYEEEE in the germline V gene. The CDR3 region has the DNA TGTGCCAGCAGCCCTATGGGGAGGGACGTAACTGGAAACACCATATATTTT. As protein: CASSPMGRDVTGNTIYF.

This chain connects TRBV7-2 to TRBJ1-5; D remains unclear. Germline CDR1 reads SGHTA; CDR2 reads FQGNSA. The CDR3 totals 13 residues. Trimming took off 9 bases at V and 5 bases at J, with 14 bases between the two ends. The CDR3: CASTSSGYQPQHF. The DNA for the CDR3 is TGTGCCAGTACCTCTTCCGGGTATCAGCCCCAGCATTTT.

The J gene is TRBJ1-2, the V gene TRBV2; no clear D gene. The CDR3 spans 12 residues. V lost 1 base and J lost 4, with 4 bases in between. The germline V gene has CDR1 SNHLY and CDR2 FYNNEI. DNA for the CDR3: TGTGCCAGCAGTGAAGACACCTATGGCTACACCTTC. This sequence encodes CASSEDTYGYTF.

The rearrangement uses TRBV9 and TRBJ2-1; maybe TRBD2 (6 bases). CDR3 length: 16 amino acids. CDR1 and CDR2 (germline): SGDLS, YYNGEE. Deletions cut 0 bases from V and 0 bases from J, with 10 bases between. DNA for the CDR3: TGTGCCAGCAGCGTAGGCGGGATGAGCTCCTACAATGAGCAGTTCTTC. Its translation: CASSVGGMSSYNEQFF.

J is TRBJ2-1 and V is TRBV10-2, with TRBD1 identical over 8 bases. The CDR3 spans 14 residues. Germline assignment: CDR1 WSHSY and CDR2 SAAADI. Trimming took 7 bases from V and 9 from J; bases not matched to a gene: 11. The CDR3 bases are TGCGCCAGCACAGGTCCGCAGGGGGCTGGTGAGCAGTTCTTC. Translated: CASTGPQGAGEQFF.

The genes are TRBV5-1 and TRBJ2-1; 9 nucleotides align to TRBD2. V shed 3 bases, J shed 9 bases, and the junction held 4 bases outside the gene matches. The CDR3 is 13 amino acids. The germline V gene encodes CDR1 SGHRS and CDR2 YFSETQ. The CDR3: CASSWTSELEQFF. The CDR3, as DNA: TGCGCCAGCAGCTGGACTAGCGAGCTTGAGCAGTTCTTC.

The rearrangement uses TRBV29-1 and TRBJ2-1, with TRBD1 identical over 10 bases. Germline V lookup: CDR1 SQVTM, CDR2 ANQGSEA. This CDR3 is built from 15 residues. V shed 1 base and J 8 bases; nucleotides not matched to a gene: 8. In DNA form, the CDR3 reads TGCAGCGTTGAAGGGCCAGACAGGGGGCTGGATGAGCAGTTCTTC. Its protein is CSVEGPDRGLDEQFF.

V and J are TRBV29-1 and TRBJ2-1; D may be TRBD2 (6 bases). CDR3 length: 17 residues. V lost 6 bases and J lost 0, with 21 bases in between. CDR1 is SQVTM and CDR2 is ANQGSEA in the germline V gene. The CDR3, as DNA: TGCAGCGTCGGAGGACTACAGCGCACGTTCTCCTACAATGAGCAGTTCTTC. Amino acid sequence: CSVGGLQRTFSYNEQFF.

This rearrangement joins TRBV19 to TRBJ1-1, with 7 bases lining up with TRBD1. The CDR3 is made up of 15 amino acids. V lost 4 bases and J lost 3; bases outside the gene matches: 8. Germline V gene lookup returns CDR1 LNHDA and CDR2 SQIVND (reference sequence). CDR3 sequence reads: CASSNHRQGDTEAFF. The CDR3 DNA reads as TGTGCCAGTAGTAATCACCGACAGGGAGACACTGAAGCTTTCTTT.

The chain recombines TRBV13 with TRBJ1-2; 8 bases map to TRBD1. Germline V gives CDR1 PRHDT, CDR2 FYEKMQ (reference sequence). V gave up 5 bases and J gave up 2 bases; unmatched junction bases: 10. CDR3 length: 16 residues. CDR3 nucleotide sequence: TGTGCCAGCAGCCGAGGGACAGGAAAGCTAAACTATGGCTACACCTTC. Its protein is CASSRGTGKLNYGYTF.

The chain is built from TRBV19 and TRBJ1-1, with TRBD1 identical over 9 bases. V shed 5 bases, J shed 0 bases, and the junction held 4 bases outside the gene matches. CDR1 is LNHDA and CDR2 is SQIVND in the germline V gene (reference sequence). The CDR3 spans 15 residues. The CDR3 loop reads CASSWGTGLNTEAFF. The DNA for the CDR3 is TGTGCCAGTAGTTGGGGGACAGGGTTGAACACTGAAGCTTTCTTT.

The V gene is TRBV27, the J gene TRBJ1-1; D ambiguous. CDR1 is MNHEY and CDR2 is SMNVEV in the germline V gene (reference sequence). V gave up 3 bases and J gave up 0 bases, with 8 bases separating them. This CDR3 comprises 14 residues. CDR3 protein: CASSFYGMNTEAFF. CDR3 nucleotide sequence: TGTGCCAGCAGTTTTTACGGTATGAACACTGAAGCTTTCTTT.

The chain combines TRBV10-1 with TRBJ2-3; weak D call: TRBD1 (5 bases). V lost 4 bases and J 2 bases, leaving 13 bases between the germline ends. Looked up from germline, CDR1 is WNHNN and CDR2 is SYGVQD (reference sequence). The CDR3 runs 15 residues. CDR3: CASSGTRALTDTQYF. CDR3 DNA sequence: TGCGCCAGCAGTGGGACCAGGGCACTCACAGATACGCAGTATTTT.

This chain links TRBV10-3 with TRBJ1-2; TRBD1 agrees at 7 bases. The V segment lost 5 bases and the J segment 4 bases; nucleotides outside the gene matches: 10. CDR3 length: 15 amino acids. Germline CDR1 reads ENHRY; CDR2 reads SYGVKD. The CDR3 spells CAISRVVTGLYGYTF. The CDR3 DNA reads TGTGCCATCAGTCGAGTGGTGACAGGGCTCTATGGCTACACCTTC.

The rearrangement joins TRBV29-1 to TRBJ1-2; weak D call: TRBD1 (6 bases). The V end was cut by 3 bases, the J end by 2 bases, with 7 bases between. Germline V gives CDR1 SQVTM, CDR2 ANQGSEA. The CDR3 is 12 residues long. The CDR3 sequence is CSVEDRNYGYTF. As DNA, the CDR3 is TGCAGCGTTGAGGACAGAAACTATGGCTACACCTTC. Combining the CDR3 with reference TRBV29-1 and TRBJ1-2 gives the whole variable domain SAVISQKPSRDICQRGTSLTIQCQVDSQVTMMFWYRQQPGQSLTLIATANQGSEATYESGFVIDKFPISRPNLTFSTLTVSNMSPEDSSIYLCSVEDRNYGYTFGSGTRLTVV.

A single count supports this clone. The chain has TRBV4-3 and TRBJ2-7, with D uncertain. CDR1 is LGHNA and CDR2 is YSLEER in the germline V gene. V dropped 1 base and J dropped 3 bases, with 7 bases sitting between them. This CDR3 is built from 13 residues. CDR3 sequence: CASSQGQFYEQYF. CDR3 nucleotides: TGCGCCAGCAGCCAAGGGCAGTTCTACGAGCAGTACTTC.

V usage is TRBV3-1 (or the pseudogene TRBV3-2) and J usage is TRBJ2-3, with 8 bases fitting TRBD2. This CDR3 is built from 14 residues. Losses at the gene ends were 4 bases for V and 2 bases for J; bases not matched to a gene: 2. Germline-derived CDR1 and CDR2 are LGHDT and YNNKEL (reference sequence). The CDR3 DNA sequence: TGTGCCAGCAGCCTAGCGGGGAACACAGATACGCAGTATTTT. Protein product: CASSLAGNTDTQYF.